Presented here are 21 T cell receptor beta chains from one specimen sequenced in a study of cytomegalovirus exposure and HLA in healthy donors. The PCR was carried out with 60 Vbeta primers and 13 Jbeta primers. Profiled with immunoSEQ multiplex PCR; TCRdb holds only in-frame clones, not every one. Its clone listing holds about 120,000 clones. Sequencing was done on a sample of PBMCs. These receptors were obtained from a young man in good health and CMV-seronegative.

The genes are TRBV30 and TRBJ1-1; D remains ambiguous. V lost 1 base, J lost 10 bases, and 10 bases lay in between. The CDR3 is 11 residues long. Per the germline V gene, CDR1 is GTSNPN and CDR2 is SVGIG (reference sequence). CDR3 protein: CAWSERSRAFF. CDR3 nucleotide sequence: TGTGCCTGGAGTGAGCGGTCTCGAGCTTTCTTT.

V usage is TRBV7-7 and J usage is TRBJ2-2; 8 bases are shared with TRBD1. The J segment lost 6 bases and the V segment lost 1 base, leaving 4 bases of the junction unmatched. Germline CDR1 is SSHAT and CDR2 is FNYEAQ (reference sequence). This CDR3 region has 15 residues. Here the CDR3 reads CASSLGTGYPGELFF. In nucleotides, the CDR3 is TGTGCCAGCAGCTTAGGGACAGGGTATCCCGGGGAGCTGTTTTTT.

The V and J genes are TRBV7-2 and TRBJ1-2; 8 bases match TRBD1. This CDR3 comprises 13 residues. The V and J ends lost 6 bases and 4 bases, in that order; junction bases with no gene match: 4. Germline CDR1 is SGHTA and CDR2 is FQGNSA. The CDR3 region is CASSPTGGYGYTF. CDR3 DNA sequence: TGTGCCAGCAGTCCAACAGGGGGCTATGGCTACACCTTC.

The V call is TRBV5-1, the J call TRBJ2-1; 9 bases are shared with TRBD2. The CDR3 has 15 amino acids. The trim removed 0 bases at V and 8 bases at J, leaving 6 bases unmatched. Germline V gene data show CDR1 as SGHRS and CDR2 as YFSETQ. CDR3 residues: CASSLGLAGLDEQFF. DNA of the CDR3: TGCGCCAGCAGCTTGGGCCTAGCGGGGCTAGATGAGCAGTTCTTC. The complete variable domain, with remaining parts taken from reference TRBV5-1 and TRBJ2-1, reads KAGVTQTPRYLIKTRGQQVTLSCSPISGHRSVSWYQQTPGQGLQFLFEYFSETQRNKGNFPGRFSGRQFSNSRSEMNVSTLELGDSALYLCASSLGLAGLDEQFFGPGTRLTVL.

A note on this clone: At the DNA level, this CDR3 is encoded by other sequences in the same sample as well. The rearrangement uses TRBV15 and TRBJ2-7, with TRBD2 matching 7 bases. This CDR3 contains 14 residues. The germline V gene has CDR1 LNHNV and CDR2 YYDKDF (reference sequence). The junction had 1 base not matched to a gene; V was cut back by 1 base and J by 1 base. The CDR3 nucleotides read TGTGCCACCAGCAGAGGGGGGGGATCCTACGAGCAGTACTTC. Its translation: CATSRGGGSYEQYF.

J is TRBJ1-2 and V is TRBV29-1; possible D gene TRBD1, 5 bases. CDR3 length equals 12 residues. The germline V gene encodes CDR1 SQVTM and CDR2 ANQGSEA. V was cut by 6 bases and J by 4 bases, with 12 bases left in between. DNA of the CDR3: TGCAGCGTGGGCCGACAGACCTATGGCTACACCTTC. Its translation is CSVGRQTYGYTF.

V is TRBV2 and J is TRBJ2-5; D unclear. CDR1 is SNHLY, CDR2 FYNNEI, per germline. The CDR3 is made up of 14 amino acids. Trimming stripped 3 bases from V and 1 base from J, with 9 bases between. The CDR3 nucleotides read TGTGCCAGCAGTGATGTGGGCCTCCAAGAGACCCAGTACTTC. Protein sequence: CASSDVGLQETQYF.

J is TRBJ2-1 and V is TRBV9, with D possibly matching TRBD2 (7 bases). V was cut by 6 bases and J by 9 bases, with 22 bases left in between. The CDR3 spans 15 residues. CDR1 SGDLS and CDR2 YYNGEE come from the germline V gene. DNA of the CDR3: TGTGCCAGCACCAATGATGGGGGGGCGGGAAGTGAGCAGTTCTTC. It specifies CASTNDGGAGSEQFF.

The CDR3 region has the DNA TGCGCCAGCAGCCAAGATCACAGGGGCAGCAATCAGCCCCAGCATTTT. Translating it yields CASSQDHRGSNQPQHF. This chain joins TRBV4-3 and TRBJ1-5; 7 nucleotides align to TRBD1. Germline lookup yields CDR1 LGHNA and CDR2 YSLEER. The CDR3 runs to 16 residues. The V segment lost 0 bases and the J segment 1 base; nucleotides outside the gene matches: 3.

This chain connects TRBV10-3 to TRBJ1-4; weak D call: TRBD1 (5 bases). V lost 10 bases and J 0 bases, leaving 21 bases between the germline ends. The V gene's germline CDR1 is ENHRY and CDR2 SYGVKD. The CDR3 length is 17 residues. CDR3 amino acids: CATRPAVGLATNEKLFF. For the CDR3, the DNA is TGTGCCACACGCCCGGCGGTGGGGCTTGCAACTAATGAAAAACTGTTTTTT.

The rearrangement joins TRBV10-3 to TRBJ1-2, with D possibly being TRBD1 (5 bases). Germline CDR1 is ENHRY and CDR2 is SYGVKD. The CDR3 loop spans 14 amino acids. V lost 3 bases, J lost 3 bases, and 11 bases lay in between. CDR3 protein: CAISDRRGDYGYTF. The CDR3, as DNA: TGTGCCATCAGTGATCGGCGGGGGGACTATGGCTACACCTTC.

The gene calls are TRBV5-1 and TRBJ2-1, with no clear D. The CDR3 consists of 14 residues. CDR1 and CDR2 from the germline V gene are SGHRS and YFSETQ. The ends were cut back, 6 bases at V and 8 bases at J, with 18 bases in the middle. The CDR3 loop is CASTTYERSDEQFF. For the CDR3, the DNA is TGCGCCAGCACAACATATGAGAGGAGCGATGAGCAGTTCTTC.

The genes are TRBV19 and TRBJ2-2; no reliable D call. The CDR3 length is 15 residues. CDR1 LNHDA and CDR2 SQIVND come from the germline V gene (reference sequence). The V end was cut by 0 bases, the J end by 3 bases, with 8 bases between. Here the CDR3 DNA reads TGTGCCAGTAGTATAGACGGGTCGGACACCGGGGAGCTGTTTTTT. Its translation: CASSIDGSDTGELFF.

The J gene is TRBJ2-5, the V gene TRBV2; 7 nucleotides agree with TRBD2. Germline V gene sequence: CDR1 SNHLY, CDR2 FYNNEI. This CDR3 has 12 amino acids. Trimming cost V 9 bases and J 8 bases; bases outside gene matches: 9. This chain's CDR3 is CASSGAGETQYF. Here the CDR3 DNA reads TGTGCCAGTTCCGGGGCGGGAGAAACCCAGTACTTC.

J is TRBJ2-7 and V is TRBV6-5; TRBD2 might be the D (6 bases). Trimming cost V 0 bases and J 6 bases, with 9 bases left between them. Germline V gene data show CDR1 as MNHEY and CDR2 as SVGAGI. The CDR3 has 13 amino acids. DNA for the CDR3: TGTGCCAGCAGTTACTCGAACGGGGGCGAGCAGTACTTC. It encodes CASSYSNGGEQYF.

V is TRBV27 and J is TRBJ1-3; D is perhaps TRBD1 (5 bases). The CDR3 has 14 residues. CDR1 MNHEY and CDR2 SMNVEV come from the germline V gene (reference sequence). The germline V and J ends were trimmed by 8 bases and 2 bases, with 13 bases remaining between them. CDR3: CASSRTPTGNTIYF. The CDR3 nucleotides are TGTGCCAGCTCCAGGACACCCACTGGAAACACCATATATTTT.

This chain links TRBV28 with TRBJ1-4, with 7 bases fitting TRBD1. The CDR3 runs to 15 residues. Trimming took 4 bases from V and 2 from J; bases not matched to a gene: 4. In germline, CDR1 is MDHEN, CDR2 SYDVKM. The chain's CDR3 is CASSSTGATNEKLFF. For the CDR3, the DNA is TGTGCCAGCAGTTCAACAGGGGCGACTAATGAAAAACTGTTTTTT.

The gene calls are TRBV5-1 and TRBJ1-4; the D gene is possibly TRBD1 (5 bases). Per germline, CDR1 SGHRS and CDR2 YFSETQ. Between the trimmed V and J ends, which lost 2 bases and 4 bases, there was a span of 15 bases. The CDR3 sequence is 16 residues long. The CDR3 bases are TGCGCCAGCAGCTTCGGCGGGACCCTTAATAATGAAAAACTGTTTTTT. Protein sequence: CASSFGGTLNNEKLFF.

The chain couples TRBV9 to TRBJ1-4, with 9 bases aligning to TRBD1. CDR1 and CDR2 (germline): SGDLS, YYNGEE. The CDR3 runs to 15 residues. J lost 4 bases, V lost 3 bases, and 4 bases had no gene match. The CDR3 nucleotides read TGTGCCAGCAGCGGGACAGGGGCTGGTAATGAAAAACTGTTTTTT. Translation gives CASSGTGAGNEKLFF.

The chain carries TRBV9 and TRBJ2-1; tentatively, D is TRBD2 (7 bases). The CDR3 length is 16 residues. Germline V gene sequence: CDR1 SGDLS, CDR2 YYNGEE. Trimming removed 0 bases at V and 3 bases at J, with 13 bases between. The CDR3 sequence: CASSVDSRGGYNEQFF. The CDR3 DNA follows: TGTGCCAGCAGCGTAGATTCGAGGGGGGGCTACAATGAGCAGTTCTTC. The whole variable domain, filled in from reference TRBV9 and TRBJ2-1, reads DSGVTQTPKHLITATGQRVTLRCSPRSGDLSVYWYQQSLDQGLQFLIQYYNGEERAKGNILERFSAQQFPDLHSELNLSSLELGDSALYFCASSVDSRGGYNEQFFGPGTRLTVL.

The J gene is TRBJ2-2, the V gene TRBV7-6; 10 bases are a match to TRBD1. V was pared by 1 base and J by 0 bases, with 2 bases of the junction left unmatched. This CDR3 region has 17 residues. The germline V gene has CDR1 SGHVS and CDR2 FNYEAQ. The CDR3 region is CASSLGGQGSNTGELFF. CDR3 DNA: TGTGCCAGCAGCTTAGGGGGACAGGGGTCGAACACCGGGGAGCTGTTTTTT.